This TCR beta chain comes out of a study of blood T cell repertoires in COVID-19. About the research overall: The origin of the acute and convalescent COVID-19 samples was the United States, Italy and Spain. From T cells, B-cell-depleted T cells, or PBMCs came the material, which was cDNA or gDNA.

Per the study methods: Quantification of nucleated cells was approximated via reference gene primer amplification. Sequenced by immunoSEQ multiplex PCR; TCRdb stores in-frame clones only, minus some. D and trimming were read from the DNA, whereas the V and J calls and clone size are those reported in that table. Among 400,000 to 550,000 clones listed, 85% to 90% were seen once. Germline CDR1 is WSHSY and CDR2 is SAAADI. Losses at the gene ends were 6 bases for V and 4 bases for J; bases not matched to a gene: 13. The CDR3 extends over 16 amino acids. The receptor comes from a woman in her twenties or thirties with acute or convalescent COVID-19. Sequenced: peripheral blood. This rearrangement joins TRBV10-2 to TRBJ1-1; TRBD1 aligns across 8 bases. DNA of the CDR3: TGCGCCAGCAGGGGTCGACAGGGGAAGGGTAGCACTGAAGCTTTCTTT. Its protein is CASRGRQGKGSTEAFF.